This T cell receptor beta chain was identified in a study of cytomegalovirus exposure and HLA in healthy donors. Study-wide points: In an earlier analysis, productive rearrangement rates for most beta V segments clustered near 87% or 30%. Further analysis was carried out later, and it showed several of the most significant clusters appearing linked to common viral pathogens.

Looked up from germline, CDR1 is SGHTA and CDR2 is FQGNSA. Between the trimmed V and J ends, which lost 2 bases and 0 bases, there was a span of 10 bases. The CDR3 is 15 residues long. Notes on this clone: Antigen specificity is unknown.

PCR amplification relied on 60 Vbeta primers (plus 13 Jbeta primers). This table comes from immunoSEQ multiplex PCR, and its TCRdb copy is limited to in-frame clones, with some not included. Of tens of thousands of clones listed, 55% to 80% are singletons. The V gene is TRBV7-2, the J gene TRBJ1-2, with D perhaps matching TRBD1 (5 bases). The clonotype comes from a man aged 35 to 55 in good health and CMV-seropositive. Sequencing was carried out using PBMCs. The CDR3 DNA reads as TGTGCCAGCAGCTTAAGACAGACCGCTAACTATGGCTACACCTTC. It translates to CASSLRQTANYGYTF.